These 2 T cell receptor beta chains came from one sample sequenced in a study of T cells in Graves' hyperthyroidism and ophthalmopathy. Amplification yielded TCR beta CDR3 regions, with RNA transcripts as the source. Primed by the HTBI set, a first-round RT-PCR was run on the TCR CDR3. TCRdb re-called the multiplex PCR reads with MiXCR, one entry per CDR3 protein. The data contain roughly 510,000 distinct CDR3 sequences, approximately 48% of them singletons. Sequencing was performed on peripheral blood or thyroid tissue (not recorded which). All receptors come from an adult woman with Graves' disease, either hyperthyroidism or ophthalmopathy (not recorded which).

The V gene is TRBV15, the J gene TRBJ1-5, with D perhaps TRBD1 (6 bases). CDR1 and CDR2 from the germline V gene are LNHNV and YYDKDF (reference sequence). There are 13 residues in the CDR3. Trimming stripped 8 bases from V and 3 bases from J, with 11 bases between. This CDR3 reads CATGGADNQPQHF. CDR3 sequence (DNA): TGTGCCACCGGGGGGGCAGACAATCAGCCCCAGCATTTT. The full variable domain, its missing parts supplied by reference TRBV15 and TRBJ1-5, is DAMVIQNPRYQVTQFGKPVTLSCSQTLNHNVMYWYQQKSSQAPKLLFHYYDKDFNNEADTPDNFQSRRPNTSFCFLDIRSPGLGDTAMYLCATGGADNQPQHFGDGTRLSIL.

The chain recombines TRBV12-3 or TRBV12-4 with TRBJ2-7; D is undetermined. CDR3 length: 14 residues. The V and J ends lost 1 base and 2 bases respectively, with 9 bases between them. The CDR3 loop reads CASSLGTQPYEQYF. The CDR3 DNA reads as TGTGCCAGCAGTTTAGGGACCCAACCCTACGAGCAGTACTTC.